This T cell receptor (beta chain) was sequenced during a study of PD-1 blockade in classical Hodgkin lymphoma. The study, taken as a whole, reports: The repertoire differences lack a defined cause, possibly disease activity or prior therapy. With CD4+ cells, TCR diversity rose significantly by C4D1, but not with CD8+ cells. Baseline TCR diversity was reportedly lower in newly diagnosed patients than healthy donors. Nivolumab initiation under 1 year post-ASCT meant exclusion.

Time point specified: cycle 4 day 1 (C4D1), after more than five weeks of nivolumab. In every patient, relapse followed autologous stem cell transplantation, while exposure to brentuximab vedotin differed. J lost 7 bases, V lost 1 base, and 3 bases had no gene match. The CDR3 spans 15 residues. Germline CDR1 reads MNHNY; CDR2 reads SVGAGI (reference sequence). As to this clone: What it binds is unknown.

Profiling relied on immunoSEQ multiplex PCR, and the TCRdb table lists in-frame clones only, not all of them. Seen here are some 53,000 clones, about nine tenths observed once, and the top ten hold roughly 7.1%. This receptor was identified in a human donor with classical Hodgkin lymphoma. Source: peripheral blood mononuclear cells (PBMCs), taken before the fourth cycle of nivolumab. The chain combines TRBV6-6 with TRBJ2-1; the match to TRBD1 covers 11 bases. This CDR3 is CASSYWGQGENEQFF. The CDR3 DNA is TGTGCCAGCAGTTACTGGGGACAGGGGGAAAATGAGCAGTTCTTC.